Following are 23 T cell receptor beta chains from one sample sequenced in a study of Ad26.COV2.S vaccination and SARS-CoV-2 variants. Treatment in this sample: about 20 received Ad26.COV2.S at low or high dose, single or two shots; roughly five received placebo; per-sample allocation not given. The samples date from day 63 after the first vaccine or placebo injection. TCRdb's copy holds only in-frame clones and misses some; the assay was immunoSEQ multiplex PCR. The sample includes approximately 400,000 clones, about 85% of them seen just once. The material sequenced was peripheral blood, taken in a trial of Ad26.COV2.S vaccine versus placebo. These receptors all stem from a person between 18 and 59 years old who received the Ad26.COV2.S COVID-19 vaccine or a placebo.

This clone came up once. The chain couples TRBV24-1 to TRBJ1-5; TRBD1 matches at 10 bases. This CDR3 region has 14 residues. The V segment lost 9 bases and the J segment 3 bases; nucleotides outside the gene matches: 4. CDR1 is KGHDR, CDR2 SFDVKD, per germline. The CDR3 is CATRGQGNNQPQHF. The CDR3 DNA sequence: TGTGCCACCCGGGGACAGGGGAACAATCAGCCCCAGCATTTT.

The chain recombines TRBV2 with TRBJ1-6; a weak D match, TRBD1 (5 bases). This CDR3 comprises 15 residues. Trimming cost V 7 bases and J 7 bases, with 17 bases left between them. The V gene's germline CDR1 is SNHLY and CDR2 FYNNEI. Here the CDR3 DNA reads TGTGCCAGCAATGAGGGCCGCCGGGGGAATTCACCCCTCCACTTT. Amino acids: CASNEGRRGNSPLHF.

The J gene is TRBJ2-2, the V gene TRBV19; unclear D gene. This CDR3 is 13 amino acids long. Germline V gene data show CDR1 as LNHDA and CDR2 as SQIVND (reference sequence). V dropped 5 bases and J dropped 4 bases, with 8 bases sitting between them. CDR3: CASSPVTTGELFF. DNA for the CDR3: TGTGCCAGTAGTCCCGTAACCACCGGGGAGCTGTTTTTT.

V is TRBV11-2 and J is TRBJ1-1; D is perhaps TRBD1 (6 bases). Between the trimmed V and J ends, which lost 5 bases and 1 base, there was a span of 11 bases. CDR3 length: 14 amino acids. Germline V gives CDR1 SGHAT, CDR2 FQNNGV. CDR3 coding DNA: TGTGCCAGCAGCGCCACGGGGGCGAACACTGAAGCTTTCTTT. It codes for CASSATGANTEAFF.

A few counts support this clone. This rearrangement joins TRBV5-6 to TRBJ2-2; possibly TRBD2 for D (6 bases). There are 16 residues in the CDR3. The V end lost 4 bases, the J end lost 3 bases, and 16 bases lay between the germline ends. Germline assignment: CDR1 SGHDT and CDR2 YYEEEE. The CDR3: CASSHLARQHTGELFF. CDR3 DNA sequence: TGTGCCAGCAGCCATCTAGCGAGGCAACACACCGGGGAGCTGTTTTTT.

The chain has TRBV27 and TRBJ2-4, with no clear D. Trimming removed 0 bases at V and 0 bases at J, with 12 bases between. This CDR3 contains 17 residues. Germline V gene sequence: CDR1 MNHEY, CDR2 SMNVEV (reference sequence). The CDR3 DNA sequence: TGTGCCAGCAGTTTATCGGTAGGCCGTCTAGCCAAAAACATTCAGTACTTC. Its translation is CASSLSVGRLAKNIQYF.

The chain employs TRBV18 and TRBJ1-4; D call uncertain. Germline V CDR1 and CDR2: KGHSH, LQKENI. CDR3 length equals 14 residues. V was pared by 5 bases and J by 7 bases, with 14 bases between. The CDR3 DNA reads TGTGCCAGCTCATCGAAAGCGGAGGCTGAAAAACTGTTTTTT. It specifies CASSSKAEAEKLFF.

The chain links TRBV5-1 to TRBJ2-7; 10 positions agree with TRBD1. The length of the CDR3 is 14 residues. Unmatched junction bases numbered 9, after V lost 7 bases and J lost 5 bases. From germline, CDR1 is SGHRS and CDR2 YFSETQ. The CDR3 region is CASCRDRGGNEQYF. In DNA form, the CDR3 reads TGCGCCAGCTGCCGGGACAGGGGCGGGAACGAGCAGTACTTC.

The V and J genes are TRBV6-6 and TRBJ2-7, with unresolved D. Trimming removed 7 bases from V and 3 bases from J, with 19 bases in between. The CDR3 runs 15 residues. The germline gives CDR1 MNHNY, CDR2 SVGAGI (reference sequence). DNA of the CDR3: TGTGCCAGCACCCCGAGCTACCCCCAGTACTACGAGCAGTACTTC. Translation: CASTPSYPQYYEQYF.

This chain uses TRBV7-9 with TRBJ2-1; 9 bases fit TRBD1. The CDR3 is 15 residues long. The V gene's germline CDR1 is SEHNR and CDR2 FQNEAQ (reference sequence). Trimming at V came to 4 bases and at J to 4 bases, leaving 5 bases not matched to a gene. In DNA form, the CDR3 reads TGTGCCAGCAGCTCCACGGGACAGGGATACAATGAGCAGTTCTTC. This encodes CASSSTGQGYNEQFF.

About this clone itself: This sample includes further DNA sequences coding for the same CDR3. The V gene is TRBV15, the J gene TRBJ2-5, with D uncertain. The germline V gene has CDR1 LNHNV and CDR2 YYDKDF (reference sequence). The V and J ends lost 3 bases and 4 bases respectively, with 6 bases between them. The CDR3 is 12 residues long. CDR3 protein: CATSRDRETQYF. The DNA of the CDR3 is TGTGCCACCAGCAGGGACCGAGAGACCCAGTACTTC.

The rearrangement uses TRBV12-3 or TRBV12-4 and TRBJ2-2; D not certain. V lost 6 bases, J lost 6 bases, and 2 bases lay in between. This CDR3 has 10 amino acids. CDR3 nucleotide sequence: TGTGCCAGCAGGGCCGGGGAGCTGTTTTTT. The encoded protein is CASRAGELFF.

The chain links TRBV29-1 to TRBJ2-7; 8 bases fit TRBD1. The CDR3 covers 14 residues. V lost 6 bases to trimming and J lost 0 bases; unmatched junction nucleotides: 7. Per the germline V gene, CDR1 is SQVTM and CDR2 is ANQGSEA. CDR3 in amino acids: CSVYGQGGSYEQYF. CDR3 coding DNA: TGCAGCGTCTATGGACAGGGTGGCTCCTACGAGCAGTACTTC.

The genes are TRBV5-1 and TRBJ1-1; unclear D gene. V was shortened by 3 bases and J by 2 bases, with 17 bases between the two germline ends. Germline CDR1 reads SGHRS; CDR2 reads YFSETQ. The CDR3 loop spans 16 amino acids. In nucleotides, the CDR3 is TGCGCCAGCAGCTCTTACCCCGGCAGAGGAAACACTGAAGCTTTCTTT. This sequence encodes CASSSYPGRGNTEAFF. Complete variable domain (other parts from reference TRBV5-1 and TRBJ1-1): KAGVTQTPRYLIKTRGQQVTLSCSPISGHRSVSWYQQTPGQGLQFLFEYFSETQRNKGNFPGRFSGRQFSNSRSEMNVSTLELGDSALYLCASSSYPGRGNTEAFFGQGTRLTVV.

The chain uses TRBV7-2 and TRBJ1-3, with D hard to call. V was shortened by 2 bases and J by 4 bases, with 9 bases between the two germline ends. Germline V lookup: CDR1 SGHTA, CDR2 FQGNSA. This CDR3 spans 14 amino acids. The CDR3 sequence is CASSLSLAGNTIYF. In nucleotides, the CDR3 is TGTGCCAGCAGCTTATCATTGGCGGGAAACACCATATATTTT.

The chain joins TRBV5-8 to TRBJ2-5; tentative D call: TRBD1 (6 bases). The germline V gene encodes CDR1 SGHTS and CDR2 YDEGEE. CDR3 size: 14 residues. The V and J ends lost 1 base and 1 base respectively, with 8 bases between them. The CDR3 bases are TGTGCCAGCAGCTTGTGGGGGCCCCAAGAGACCCAGTACTTC. This sequence encodes CASSLWGPQETQYF. The variable domain in full, completed from reference TRBV5-8 and TRBJ2-5, reads EAGVTQSPTHLIKTRGQQATLRCSPISGHTSVYWYQQALGLGLQFLLWYDEGEERNRGNFPPRFSGRQFPNYSSELNVNALELEDSALYLCASSLWGPQETQYFGPGTRLLVL.

Here the CDR3 DNA reads TGTGCCAGCAGTTACGGGGGAGGGCCGGGCGAGCAGTACTTC. This codes for CASSYGGGPGEQYF. The rearrangement joins TRBV6-6 to TRBJ2-7, with 7 bases identical to TRBD2. This CDR3 is 14 amino acids long. Per germline, CDR1 MNHNY and CDR2 SVGAGI (reference sequence). Trimming cost V 2 bases and J 6 bases; bases outside gene matches: 7.

The V call is TRBV10-1, the J call TRBJ2-7, with a possible D match to TRBD2 (6 bases). The CDR3 extends over 15 amino acids. V lost 3 bases to trimming and J lost 5 bases, with 17 bases between them. Germline loops: CDR1 WNHNN, CDR2 SYGVQD (reference sequence). The CDR3 nucleotides are TGCGCCAGCAGTGAAGGGGTGGCAGGAGGGGACGAGCAGTACTTC. This gives the protein CASSEGVAGGDEQYF.

In its sample, this clone was seen once. The V call is TRBV4-3, the J call TRBJ1-1; 8 nucleotides match TRBD1. CDR1 and CDR2 from the germline V gene are LGHNA and YSLEER. CDR3 length: 15 amino acids. V shed 2 bases and J 4 bases; nucleotides not matched to a gene: 6. The CDR3 reads CASSQNRGISTEAFF. The CDR3 nucleotides read TGCGCCAGCAGCCAAAACAGGGGGATTAGCACTGAAGCTTTCTTT.

The chain links TRBV5-1 to TRBJ2-3; 7 bases map to TRBD1. Germline CDR1 is SGHRS and CDR2 is YFSETQ. The CDR3 sequence is 15 residues long. Germline trimming cut 3 bases from V and 2 bases from J; bases unmatched to any gene: 6. The CDR3 DNA is TGCGCCAGCAGCTCGGGACAGCTCAACACAGATACGCAGTATTTT. Amino acid sequence: CASSSGQLNTDTQYF.

The rearrangement uses TRBV6-2 or TRBV6-3 and TRBJ2-2, with D perhaps TRBD1 (5 bases). The ends were cut back, 2 bases at V and 3 bases at J, with 10 bases in the middle. This CDR3 spans 15 amino acids. Germline CDR1 is MNHEY and CDR2 is SVGEGT. CDR3 bases: TGTGCCAGCAGTTACCGACAGCCTGACACCGGGGAGCTGTTTTTT. It codes for CASSYRQPDTGELFF.

This chain links TRBV29-1 with TRBJ1-1, with D possibly being TRBD1 (5 bases). CDR3 length: 17 residues. Looked up from germline, CDR1 is SQVTM and CDR2 is ANQGSEA. Trimming took 3 bases from V and 0 from J, leaving 20 bases between them. In nucleotides, the CDR3 is TGCAGCGTTGATGGCTTAGACAGACACCGTATGAACACTGAAGCTTTCTTT. It translates to CSVDGLDRHRMNTEAFF. Supplemented by reference TRBV29-1 and TRBJ1-1, the full variable domain reads SAVISQKPSRDICQRGTSLTIQCQVDSQVTMMFWYRQQPGQSLTLIATANQGSEATYESGFVIDKFPISRPNLTFSTLTVSNMSPEDSSIYLCSVDGLDRHRMNTEAFFGQGTRLTVV.

This clone is a singleton in its sample. V and J are TRBV12-5 and TRBJ2-3; 7 bases are a match to TRBD1. V shed 0 bases and J 6 bases; nucleotides not matched to a gene: 3. The germline V gene has CDR1 LGHNT and CDR2 FRNRAP. The CDR3 consists of 14 residues. Here the CDR3 reads CASGLVQGTDTQYF. In DNA form, the CDR3 reads TGTGCTAGTGGTTTGGTACAGGGGACGGATACGCAGTATTTT.